This entry is about one T cell receptor (beta chain). Only in-frame clones appear in the TCRdb table, and some are missing; sequencing was by immunoSEQ multiplex PCR. The table lists 150,000 to 200,000 clones, 70% to 90% of them singletons. The source of the sample is a study of blood T cell repertoires in COVID-19. Study-wide context: Collection of acute and convalescent COVID-19 samples took place in the United States, Italy and Spain. T cells, B-cell-depleted T cells, or PBMCs provided the cDNA or gDNA that served as material.

CDR3 length equals 19 residues. Germline CDR1 reads LNHDA; CDR2 reads SQIVND (reference sequence). The ends lost 1 base at V and 2 bases at J; junction bases unmatched: 13. Input material: peripheral blood. The rearrangement uses TRBV19 and TRBJ1-1; 10 nucleotides line up with TRBD1. The TCR comes from a woman aged 25 to 39 with active or convalescent COVID-19. The CDR3 sequence: CASSIVPLSTGGGNTEAFF. In nucleotides, the CDR3 is TGTGCCAGTAGTATAGTGCCTCTCTCGACAGGGGGCGGAAACACTGAAGCTTTCTTT.